This record concerns one TCR beta chain sequence. Its antigen remains unidentified. This sample was included in a study of Graves' ophthalmopathy and Graves' hyperthyroidism. The study's findings and limits: Both a roughly 70% sensitivity and an approximately 72% specificity characterized the model's predictions of ophthalmopathy progression.

RNA transcripts were the source from which TCR beta CDR3 regions were amplified. HTBI primers were employed in first-round RT-PCR, then a second-round multiplex PCR followed. TCRdb re-called the multiplex PCR reads with MiXCR, one entry per CDR3 protein. The top ten hold 40% to 45% of the sample, which has about 740,000 distinct CDR3 sequences, roughly 41% seen once. Losses at the gene ends were 3 bases for V and 2 bases for J; bases not matched to a gene: 8. CDR1 is SEHNR and CDR2 is FQNEAQ in the germline V gene (reference sequence). This CDR3 is built from 16 residues. All donors with ophthalmopathy were recorded as having moderate-to-severe activity, CAS ≥3, NOSPECS ≥4 and a duration under 3 months.

The rearrangement uses TRBV7-9 and TRBJ2-5, with 8 bases identical to TRBD2. The sequence came from an adult man with Graves' ophthalmopathy. Sequenced input: peripheral blood. The CDR3 here is CASSLWGRGGQETQYF. The CDR3, as DNA: TGTGCCAGCAGCTTGTGGGGTCGGGGGGGGCAAGAGACCCAGTACTTC.